These T cell receptor beta chains were read from a single sample in a study of cytomegalovirus exposure and HLA in healthy donors. Using immunoSEQ multiplex PCR, the repertoire was profiled, and TCRdb retains in-frame clones only, with some absent. The table has under 200,000 clones, 80% seen once; the top ten hold under 6%. Sequencing was carried out using PBMCs. The receptors originated from a man aged 25 to 40 in good health and CMV-seronegative. Both conserved end residues are part of each CDR3. D genes are given only for firm matches. A clone size is listed for some rows: how often the clone was seen (once, few, many), or a class if it is expanded.

j_call	d_call	v_call	clone_size	cdr3_aa	cdr3_nt
TRBJ1-1	.	TRBV11-1	.	CASSFIGQLNTEAFF	TGTGCCAGCAGCTTCATTGGACAGCTGAACACTGAAGCTTTCTTT
TRBJ2-1	.	TRBV6-5	.	CASSYSGGVDEQFF	TGTGCCAGCAGTTACTCCGGCGGAGTGGATGAGCAGTTCTTC
TRBJ1-1	TRBD1	TRBV27	.	CASSLGTGANTEAFF	TGTGCCAGCAGTTTGGGGACAGGCGCTAACACTGAAGCTTTCTTT
TRBJ2-7	TRBD2	TRBV11-2	.	CASSVLAGGRYEQYF	TGTGCCAGCAGCGTACTAGCGGGAGGGAGGTACGAGCAGTACTTC
TRBJ2-1	.	TRBV30	.	CAWRRGPNNEQFF	TGTGCCTGGAGGCGGGGGCCAAACAATGAGCAGTTCTTC
TRBJ1-2	.	TRBV7-9	.	CSSSLGASANYGYTF	TGTTCCAGCAGCTTAGGTGCGAGCGCTAACTATGGCTACACCTTC
TRBJ2-1	TRBD2	TRBV5-4	.	CASSPTSGGPYNEQFF	TGTGCCAGCAGCCCGACTAGCGGGGGCCCCTACAATGAGCAGTTCTTC
TRBJ1-1	.	TRBV28	.	CASSLVANTEAFF	TGTGCCAGCAGTTTGGTAGCGAACACTGAAGCTTTCTTT
TRBJ2-7	TRBD1	TRBV11-2	.	CASSSFRQGAFYEQYF	TGTGCCAGCAGCTCTTTCAGACAGGGGGCATTTTACGAGCAGTACTTC
TRBJ2-4	TRBD2	TRBV2	once	CASSEPGLAAIQYF	TGTGCCAGCAGTGAACCGGGACTAGCGGCTATTCAGTACTTC
TRBJ1-2	.	TRBV28	.	CALLGSYGYTF	TGTGCCTTGCTTGGGAGCTATGGCTACACCTTC
TRBJ1-3	.	TRBV9	.	CASSAHYQGLPTSGNTIYF	TGTGCCAGCAGCGCTCACTACCAGGGGCTCCCTACCTCTGGAAACACCATATATTTT
TRBJ2-2	TRBD2	TRBV7-2	.	CASTPSRLAGLTGELFF	TGTGCCAGCACCCCCTCCCGACTAGCGGGTCTCACCGGGGAGCTGTTTTTT
TRBJ1-6	.	TRBV5-8	.	CASSPGTLAVGYNSPLHF	TGTGCCAGCAGCCCAGGGACATTGGCGGTGGGATATAATTCACCCCTCCACTTT
TRBJ1-2	TRBD1	TRBV6-6	.	CASRRTGRGYTF	TGTGCCAGCAGGCGGACAGGGCGGGGGTACACCTTC
TRBJ2-7	.	TRBV5-1	.	CASSLAAGSLTYEQYF	TGCGCCAGCAGCTTGGCGGCGGGGTCGCTCACCTACGAGCAGTACTTC
TRBJ1-1	.	TRBV5-4	.	CASSPPVRERLNTEAFF	TGTGCCAGCAGCCCACCGGTACGGGAACGTTTGAACACTGAAGCTTTCTTT
TRBJ2-5	TRBD2	TRBV29-1	.	CSVEYLAGGPETQYF	TGCAGCGTTGAGTATCTAGCGGGGGGGCCAGAGACCCAGTACTTC
TRBJ1-5	.	TRBV7-9	.	CASSLDGLFNQPQHF	TGTGCCAGCAGCTTAGATGGACTTTTCAATCAGCCCCAGCATTTT
TRBJ1-6	.	TRBV5-6	.	CASSPQDLSPLHF	TGTGCCAGCAGCCCTCAGGATCTGTCACCCCTCCACTTT
TRBJ1-2	.	TRBV10-3	.	CAISEGQNYGYTF	TGTGCCATCAGTGAAGGACAGAACTATGGCTACACCTTC
TRBJ2-1	TRBD2	TRBV7-8	.	CASSLVGGRDEQFF	TGTGCCAGCAGCTTAGTGGGGGGGAGGGATGAGCAGTTCTTC
TRBJ2-7	.	TRBV6-1	.	CASSESWGVRPEQYF	TGTGCCAGCAGTGAATCTTGGGGGGTAAGACCCGAGCAGTACTTC
TRBJ2-3	TRBD2	TRBV30	.	CAWKLAGGTDTQYF	TGTGCCTGGAAGCTAGCGGGTGGAACAGATACGCAGTATTTT
TRBJ2-2	TRBD2	TRBV10-3	.	CAISETQRGGTGELFF	TGTGCCATCAGTGAGACCCAGCGGGGGGGAACCGGGGAGCTGTTTTTT
TRBJ1-1	TRBD1	TRBV29-1	.	CSAVERTGGLNEAFF	TGCAGCGCCGTTGAAAGGACAGGGGGGTTAAATGAAGCTTTCTTT
TRBJ1-3	.	TRBV27	.	CASRTLSSGNTIYF	TGTGCCAGCAGGACATTGAGCTCTGGAAACACCATATATTTT
TRBJ2-5	.	TRBV4-3	.	CASSHASGEPGETQYF	TGCGCCAGCAGCCATGCCTCAGGGGAGCCGGGGGAGACCCAGTACTTC
TRBJ1-5	.	TRBV7-6	.	CASSLGGEVNQPQHF	TGTGCCAGCAGCTTAGGAGGGGAGGTCAATCAGCCCCAGCATTTT
TRBJ2-2	.	TRBV5-8	.	CASSPPRVNTGELFF	TGTGCCAGCAGCCCTCCCAGGGTAAACACCGGGGAGCTGTTTTTT